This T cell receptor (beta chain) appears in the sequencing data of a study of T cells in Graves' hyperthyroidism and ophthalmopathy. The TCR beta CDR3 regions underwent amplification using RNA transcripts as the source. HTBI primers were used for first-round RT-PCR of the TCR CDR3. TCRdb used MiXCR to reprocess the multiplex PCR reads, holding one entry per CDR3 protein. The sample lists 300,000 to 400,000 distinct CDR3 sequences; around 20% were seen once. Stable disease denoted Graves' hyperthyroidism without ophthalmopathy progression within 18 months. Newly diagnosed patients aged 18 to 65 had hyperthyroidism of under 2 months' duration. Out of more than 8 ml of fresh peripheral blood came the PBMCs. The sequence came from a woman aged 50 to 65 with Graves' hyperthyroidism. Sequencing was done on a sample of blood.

CDR3 sequence reads: CSAMARNTGELFF. The CDR3 region has the DNA TGCAGCGCCATGGCCAGAAACACCGGGGAGCTGTTTTTT. The chain combines TRBV29-1 with TRBJ2-2; the D is unclear. Trimming removed 7 bases from V and 2 bases from J, with 11 bases in between. The germline gives CDR1 SQVTM, CDR2 ANQGSEA. The CDR3 sequence is 13 residues long.